This TCR beta chain was observed in a study of OX40 agonist ivuxolimab in advanced cancers. TCRdb's copy holds only in-frame clones and misses some; the assay was immunoSEQ multiplex PCR. The sample contains about 39,000 clones, about 81% of which appear only once. V lost 3 bases and J lost 0, with 12 bases in between. Looked up from germline, CDR1 is LNHDA and CDR2 is SQIVND (reference sequence). The CDR3 has 16 residues. The sample was CD4+ or CD8+ T cells sorted from blood, taken in a trial of the OX40 agonist ivuxolimab. The TCR sequence derives from an adult with an advanced solid tumor such as melanoma, head and neck, liver or kidney cancer. The chain is built from TRBV19 and TRBJ1-5; D ambiguous. The CDR3 sequence: CASSIRWENSNQPQHF. The CDR3 bases are TGTGCCAGTAGTATCAGGTGGGAGAATAGCAATCAGCCCCAGCATTTT.